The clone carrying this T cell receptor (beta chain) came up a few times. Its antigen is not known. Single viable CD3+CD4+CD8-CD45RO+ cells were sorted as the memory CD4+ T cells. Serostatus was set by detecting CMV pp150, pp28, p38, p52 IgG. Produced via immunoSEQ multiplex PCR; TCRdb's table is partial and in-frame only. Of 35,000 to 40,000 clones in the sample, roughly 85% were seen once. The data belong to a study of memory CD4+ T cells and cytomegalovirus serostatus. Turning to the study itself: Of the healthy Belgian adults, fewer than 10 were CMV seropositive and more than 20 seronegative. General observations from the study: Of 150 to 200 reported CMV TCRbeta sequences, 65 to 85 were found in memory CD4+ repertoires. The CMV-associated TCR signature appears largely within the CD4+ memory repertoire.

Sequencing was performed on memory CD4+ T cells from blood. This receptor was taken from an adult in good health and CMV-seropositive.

The CDR3 nucleotides are TGCAGCGCAGGGCGGATAACCGGGGAGCTGTTTTTT. Translation gives CSAGRITGELFF. The rearrangement links TRBV29-1 to TRBJ2-2; D is possibly TRBD1 (5 bases). V lost 7 bases to trimming and J lost 5 bases, with 11 bases between them. The CDR3 contains 12 residues. The germline gives CDR1 SQVTM, CDR2 ANQGSEA.